One sample yielded the 8 T cell receptor beta chains listed below, sequenced in a study of cytomegalovirus exposure and HLA in healthy donors. 13 Jbeta primers and 60 Vbeta primers were used for the PCR. Generated by immunoSEQ multiplex PCR, the TCRdb table keeps only in-frame clones and is missing some. In total, the table holds 80,000 or so clones. Material for sequencing was PBMCs. The source is a woman younger than 45 in good health and CMV-seronegative.

V and J are TRBV4-1 and TRBJ2-7; D not certain. The CDR3 covers 15 residues. From germline, CDR1 is MGHRA and CDR2 YSYEKL. Trimming pared 4 bases from V and 3 bases from J, leaving 16 bases between. CDR3 coding DNA: TGCGCCAGCAGCCCGAGTCAGGCAGGTGACTACGAGCAGTACTTC. Translated: CASSPSQAGDYEQYF.

This chain links TRBV30 with TRBJ1-4; 8 nucleotides line up with TRBD1. The CDR3 loop spans 13 amino acids. Germline V CDR1 and CDR2: GTSNPN, SVGIG (reference sequence). The trim removed 5 bases at V and 9 bases at J, leaving 8 bases unmatched. This CDR3 is CAWGAGGSKKLFF. The CDR3 DNA sequence: TGTGCCTGGGGTGCAGGGGGCTCGAAAAAACTGTTTTTT.

The rearrangement joins TRBV11-2 to TRBJ1-4, with 7 bases aligning to TRBD1. This CDR3 comprises 15 residues. J was trimmed by 3 bases and V by 0 bases; bases with no gene match: 1. Germline V gene lookup returns CDR1 SGHAT and CDR2 FQNNGV. The CDR3, as DNA: TGTGCCAGCAGCTTAGACAGGGGGTCTAATGAAAAACTGTTTTTT. It is translated as CASSLDRGSNEKLFF. Full variable domain (missing parts from reference TRBV11-2 and TRBJ1-4): EAGVAQSPRYKIIEKRQSVAFWCNPISGHATLYWYQQILGQGPKLLIQFQNNGVVDDSQLPKDRFSAERLKGVDSTLKIQPAKLEDSAVYLCASSLDRGSNEKLFFGSGTQLSVL.

CDR3 nucleotide sequence: TGTGCCTGGAGTCATCAGGGGTTCAGCACAGATACGCAGTATTTT. Encoded protein: CAWSHQGFSTDTQYF. The chain couples TRBV30 to TRBJ2-3; the D gene is possibly TRBD1 (6 bases). This CDR3 is 15 amino acids long. V gave up 2 bases and J gave up 0 bases, with 12 bases separating them. Per germline, CDR1 GTSNPN and CDR2 SVGIG (reference sequence).

Concerning this clone: The same CDR3 is also encoded by other DNA sequences in this sample. J is TRBJ2-3 and V is TRBV5-1, with a tentative D call TRBD2 (6 bases). The CDR3 extends over 14 amino acids. V gave up 0 bases and J gave up 2 bases, with 7 bases separating them. The germline V gene encodes CDR1 SGHRS and CDR2 YFSETQ. The CDR3 spells CASSLGGTTDTQYF. The CDR3 coding sequence is TGCGCCAGCAGCTTGGGCGGGACCACAGATACGCAGTATTTT.

V is TRBV25-1 and J is TRBJ2-1; D is possibly TRBD1 (6 bases). Trimming stripped 4 bases from V and 3 bases from J, with 10 bases between. The length of the CDR3 is 14 residues. Germline V CDR1 and CDR2: MGHDK, SYGVNS. CDR3 DNA sequence: TGTGCCAGCAGTGTCACAGGGTACTACAATGAGCAGTTCTTC. Its protein is CASSVTGYYNEQFF.

The chain links TRBV30 to TRBJ1-1, with 7 bases matching TRBD1. CDR1 GTSNPN and CDR2 SVGIG come from the germline V gene (reference sequence). The CDR3 spans 13 residues. Trimming cost V 3 bases and J 3 bases; bases outside gene matches: 4. CDR3 protein: CAWSGQGDTEAFF. CDR3 nucleotides: TGTGCCTGGAGCGGCCAGGGGGACACTGAAGCTTTCTTT.

The chain carries TRBV16 and TRBJ2-3; D remains unclear. The CDR3 sequence is 16 residues long. Germline V gene lookup returns CDR1 KGHSY and CDR2 FQNENV. V dropped 0 bases and J dropped 2 bases, with 12 bases sitting between them. The CDR3 here is CASSQSTTEITDTQYF. CDR3 nucleotide sequence: TGTGCCAGCAGCCAATCGACAACGGAAATCACAGATACGCAGTATTTT.